This T cell receptor (beta chain) was sequenced for a study of vaccination and CD4 T cells after COVID-19. In the study overall: The convalescents comprised six males and four females, two of them Hispanic.

Described treatment: roughly 11-day PBMC culture with coronavirus spike peptide pools or control peptides (ViraFEST assay). Trimming shortened V by 7 bases and J by 2 bases, and 23 bases separated the two germline ends. The germline V gene has CDR1 KGHDR and CDR2 SFDVKD. The CDR3 extends over 18 amino acids. Notes on this clonotype: As yet, its antigen is unknown.

Cultured CD4+ T cell DNA underwent sequencing with the Oncomine TCR Beta short-read assay. One entry per CDR3 protein results from TCRdb running MiXCR on the PCR reads. Here the sample spans 11,000 to 15,000 distinct CDR3 sequences, approximately 45% being singletons. The genes are TRBV24-1 and TRBJ1-5, with TRBD1 as a possible D gene (5 bases). Sample: cultured CD4+ T cells from blood. This clonotype originated in a human donor with COVID-19. CDR3 sequence (DNA): TGTGCCACCAGAAGGAACGGGGACGGTTCGGAGGGCAATCAGCCCCAGCATTTT. Translated: CATRRNGDGSEGNQPQHF.